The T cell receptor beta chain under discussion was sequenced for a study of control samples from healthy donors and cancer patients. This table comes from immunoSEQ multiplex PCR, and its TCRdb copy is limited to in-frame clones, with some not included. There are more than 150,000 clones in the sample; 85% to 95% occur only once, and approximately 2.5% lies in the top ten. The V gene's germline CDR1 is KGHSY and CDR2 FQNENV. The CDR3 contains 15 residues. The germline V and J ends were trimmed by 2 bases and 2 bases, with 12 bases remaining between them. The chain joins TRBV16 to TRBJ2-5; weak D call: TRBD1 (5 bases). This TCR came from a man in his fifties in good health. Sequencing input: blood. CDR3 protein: CASSQLQGQQETQYF. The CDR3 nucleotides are TGTGCCAGCAGCCAACTTCAGGGCCAACAAGAGACCCAGTACTTC.